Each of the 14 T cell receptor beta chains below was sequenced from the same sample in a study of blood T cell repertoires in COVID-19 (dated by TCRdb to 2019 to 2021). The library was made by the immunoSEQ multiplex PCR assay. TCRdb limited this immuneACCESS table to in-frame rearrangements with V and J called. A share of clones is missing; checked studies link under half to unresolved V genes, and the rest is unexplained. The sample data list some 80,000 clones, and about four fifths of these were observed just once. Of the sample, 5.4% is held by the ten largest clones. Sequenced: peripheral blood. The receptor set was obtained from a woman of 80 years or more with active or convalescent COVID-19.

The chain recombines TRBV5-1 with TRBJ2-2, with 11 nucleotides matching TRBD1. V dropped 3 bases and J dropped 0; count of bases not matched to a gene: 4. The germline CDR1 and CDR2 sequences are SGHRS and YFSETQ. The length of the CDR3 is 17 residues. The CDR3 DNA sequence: TGCGCCAGCAGCTCCGGGACAGGGGGTTCGAACACCGGGGAGCTGTTTTTT. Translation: CASSSGTGGSNTGELFF.

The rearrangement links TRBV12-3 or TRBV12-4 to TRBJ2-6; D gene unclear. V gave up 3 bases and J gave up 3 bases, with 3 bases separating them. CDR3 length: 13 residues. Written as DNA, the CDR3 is TGTGCCAGCAGTTTTCTTGGGGCCAACGTCCTGACTTTC. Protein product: CASSFLGANVLTF.

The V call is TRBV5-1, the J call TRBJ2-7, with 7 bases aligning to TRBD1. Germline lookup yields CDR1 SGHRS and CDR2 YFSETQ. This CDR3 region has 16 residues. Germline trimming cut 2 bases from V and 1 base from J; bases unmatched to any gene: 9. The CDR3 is CASSLESTGHSYEQYF. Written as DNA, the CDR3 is TGCGCCAGCAGCTTAGAATCGACAGGGCATTCCTACGAGCAGTACTTC.

CDR3 amino acids: CATSRVGERETQYF. The CDR3 DNA sequence: TGTGCCACCAGCAGAGTTGGGGAGAGGGAGACCCAGTACTTC. The V gene is TRBV15, the J gene TRBJ2-5, with D possibly matching TRBD2 (5 bases). Trimming removed 1 base from V and 5 bases from J, with 11 bases in between. The germline gives CDR1 LNHNV, CDR2 YYDKDF (reference sequence). This CDR3 spans 14 amino acids.

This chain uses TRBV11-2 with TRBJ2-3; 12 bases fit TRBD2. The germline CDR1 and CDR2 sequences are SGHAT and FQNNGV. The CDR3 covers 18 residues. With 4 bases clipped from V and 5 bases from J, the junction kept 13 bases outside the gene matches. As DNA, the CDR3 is TGTGCCAGCAGCTCTAGCGGGGGGGCATTTCGGCTGGGAGATACGCAGTATTTT. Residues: CASSSSGGAFRLGDTQYF.

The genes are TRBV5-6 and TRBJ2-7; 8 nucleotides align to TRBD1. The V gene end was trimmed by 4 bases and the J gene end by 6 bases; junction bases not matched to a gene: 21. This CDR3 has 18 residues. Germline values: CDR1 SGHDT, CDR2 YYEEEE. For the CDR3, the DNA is TGTGCCAGCAGCGATACCGGGACAGGCACTTACTCGGGTTCCGAGCAGTACTTC. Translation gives CASSDTGTGTYSGSEQYF. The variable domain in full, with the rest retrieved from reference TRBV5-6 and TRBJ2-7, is DAGVTQSPTHLIKTRGQQVTLRCSPKSGHDTVSWYQQALGQGPQFIFQYYEEEERQRGNFPDRFSGHQFPNYSSELNVNALLLGDSALYLCASSDTGTGTYSGSEQYFGPGTRLTVT.

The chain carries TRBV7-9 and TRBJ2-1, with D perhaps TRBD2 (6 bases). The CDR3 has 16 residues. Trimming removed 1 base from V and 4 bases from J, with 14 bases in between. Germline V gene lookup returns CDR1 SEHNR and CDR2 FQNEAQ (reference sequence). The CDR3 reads CASSLGFRDSYNEQFF. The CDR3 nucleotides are TGTGCCAGCAGCTTAGGATTCCGGGACTCTTACAATGAGCAGTTCTTC.

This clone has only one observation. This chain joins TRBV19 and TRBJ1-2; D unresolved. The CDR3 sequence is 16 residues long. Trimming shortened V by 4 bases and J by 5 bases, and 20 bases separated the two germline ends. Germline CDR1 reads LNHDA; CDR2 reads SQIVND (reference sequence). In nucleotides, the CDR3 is TGTGCCAGTAGTACAACCCCTAGGAGGTGGCAATATGGCTACACCTTC. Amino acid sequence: CASSTTPRRWQYGYTF.

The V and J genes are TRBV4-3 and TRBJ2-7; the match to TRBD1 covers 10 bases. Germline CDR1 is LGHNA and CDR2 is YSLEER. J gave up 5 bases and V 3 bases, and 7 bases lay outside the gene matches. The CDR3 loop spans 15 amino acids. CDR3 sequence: CASSHTGTGDHEQYF. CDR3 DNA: TGCGCCAGCAGCCACACCGGGACAGGGGACCACGAGCAGTACTTC.

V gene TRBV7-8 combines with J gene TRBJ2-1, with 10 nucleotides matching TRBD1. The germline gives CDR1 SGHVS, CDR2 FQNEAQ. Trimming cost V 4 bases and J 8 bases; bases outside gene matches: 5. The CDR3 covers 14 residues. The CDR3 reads CASSWIGTGDEQFF. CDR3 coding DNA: TGTGCCAGCAGCTGGATTGGGACAGGGGATGAGCAGTTCTTC.

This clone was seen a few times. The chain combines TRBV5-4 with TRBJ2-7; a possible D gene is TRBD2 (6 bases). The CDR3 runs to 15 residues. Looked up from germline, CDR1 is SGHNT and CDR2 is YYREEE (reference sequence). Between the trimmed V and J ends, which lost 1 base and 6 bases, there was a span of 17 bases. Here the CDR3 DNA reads TGTGCCAGCAGCTTGTTAGGCGGGATACAGACCGAGCAGTACTTC. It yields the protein CASSLLGGIQTEQYF.

The chain's CDR3 is CASSQDVGRGGYGYTF. The CDR3, as DNA: TGTGCCAGCAGCCAAGATGTTGGGAGGGGGGGCTATGGCTACACCTTC. The chain uses TRBV3-1 (or the pseudogene TRBV3-2) and TRBJ1-2, with D perhaps matching TRBD1 (6 bases). CDR3 size: 16 residues. The V end was cut by 0 bases, the J end by 4 bases, with 15 bases between. From germline, CDR1 is LGHDT and CDR2 YNNKEL (reference sequence).

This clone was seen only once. CDR3: CASSLSWETQYF. CDR3 coding DNA: TGTGCCAGCAGCCTATCGTGGGAGACCCAGTACTTC. The chain links TRBV2 to TRBJ2-5, with D unclear. V was clipped by 6 bases and J by 5 bases, with 10 bases between them. CDR1 is SNHLY and CDR2 is FYNNEI in the germline V gene. CDR3 length: 12 residues.

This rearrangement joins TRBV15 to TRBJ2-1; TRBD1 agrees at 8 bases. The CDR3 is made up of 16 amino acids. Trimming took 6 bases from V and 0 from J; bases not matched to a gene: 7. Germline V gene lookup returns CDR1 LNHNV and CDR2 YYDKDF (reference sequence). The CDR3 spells CATSHRRGPSYNEQFF. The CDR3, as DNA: TGTGCCACCAGTCACCGCAGGGGGCCCTCCTACAATGAGCAGTTCTTC.